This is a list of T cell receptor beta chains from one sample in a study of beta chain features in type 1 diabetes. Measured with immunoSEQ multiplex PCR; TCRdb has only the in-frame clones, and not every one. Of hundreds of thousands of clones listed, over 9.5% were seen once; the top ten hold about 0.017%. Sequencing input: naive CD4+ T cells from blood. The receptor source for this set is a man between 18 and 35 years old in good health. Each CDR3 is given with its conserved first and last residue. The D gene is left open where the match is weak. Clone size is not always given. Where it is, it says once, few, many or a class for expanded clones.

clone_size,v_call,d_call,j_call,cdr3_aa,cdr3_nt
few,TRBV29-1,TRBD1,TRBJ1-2,CSVDLGQGRSGYTF,TGCAGCGTTGACCTGGGACAGGGACGGTCTGGCTACACCTTC
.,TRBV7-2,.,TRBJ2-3,CASRSGSYTQYF,TGTGCCAGCCGATCGGGGAGTTATACGCAGTATTTT
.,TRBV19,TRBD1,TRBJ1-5,CASRSIGLSDRGLQPQHF,TGTGCCAGTCGTAGTATAGGTTTGAGTGACAGGGGGCTTCAGCCCCAGCATTTT
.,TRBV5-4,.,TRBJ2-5,CASRLGLGSGGGQYF,TGTGCCAGCAGATTGGGACTTGGGTCCGGCGGAGGCCAGTACTTC
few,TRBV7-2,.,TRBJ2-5,CASSVEVRGWETQYF,TGTGCCAGCAGCGTAGAAGTAAGGGGTTGGGAGACCCAGTACTTC
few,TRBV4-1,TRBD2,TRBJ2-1,CASSQAASGRIHEQFF,TGCGCCAGCAGCCAAGCGGCCAGCGGGAGAATCCATGAGCAGTTCTTC
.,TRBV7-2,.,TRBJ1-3,CASSFLSSSGNTIYF,TGTGCCAGCAGCTTTTTGAGTAGCTCTGGAAACACCATATATTTT
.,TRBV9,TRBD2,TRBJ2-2,CASSVGLAKAGELFF,TGTGCCAGCAGCGTAGGACTAGCGAAGGCCGGGGAGCTGTTTTTT
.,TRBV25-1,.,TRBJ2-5,CASSLSVARGTQYF,TGTGCCAGCAGTCTTAGCGTCGCCCGGGGGACCCAGTACTTC
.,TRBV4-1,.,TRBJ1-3,CASSQDPNSHSGNTIYF,TGCGCCAGCAGCCAAGATCCTAACAGCCACTCTGGAAACACCATATATTTT
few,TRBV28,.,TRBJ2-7,CASGAGDSYEQYF,TGTGCCAGCGGCGCCGGGGACTCCTACGAGCAGTACTTC
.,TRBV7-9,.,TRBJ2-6,CASSLGVGSGATGANVLTF,TGTGCCAGCAGCTTAGGAGTAGGTTCAGGGGCAACTGGGGCCAACGTCCTGACTTTC
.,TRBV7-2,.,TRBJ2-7,CASTPNSYEQYF,TGTGCCAGCACCCCCAACTCCTACGAGCAGTACTTC
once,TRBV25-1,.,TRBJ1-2,CASSSDGSSYGYTF,TGTGCCAGCAGTAGTGACGGGTCTAGCTATGGCTACACCTTC
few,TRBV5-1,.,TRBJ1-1,CASSLDRVTEAFF,TGCGCCAGCAGCTTGGACAGGGTGACTGAAGCTTTCTTT
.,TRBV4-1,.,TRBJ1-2,CASSQDRVHRNYGYTF,TGCGCCAGCAGCCAAGATCGAGTCCACCGTAACTATGGCTACACCTTC
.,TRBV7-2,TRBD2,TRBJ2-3,CASSLAASGRGADTQYF,TGTGCCAGCAGCTTAGCGGCTAGCGGGAGGGGAGCAGATACGCAGTATTTT
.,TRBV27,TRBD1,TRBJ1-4,CASSSDRGLTTNEKLFF,TGTGCCAGCAGTTCGGACAGGGGGCTAACAACTAATGAAAAACTGTTTTTT
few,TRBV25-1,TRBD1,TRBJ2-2,CASTRTGGANTGELFF,TGTGCCAGCACTCGGACAGGGGGCGCGAACACCGGGGAGCTGTTTTTT
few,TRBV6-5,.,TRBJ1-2,CASSTRQSGYTF,TGTGCCAGCAGTACCCGACAGAGCGGCTACACCTTC
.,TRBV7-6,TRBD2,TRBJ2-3,CASSLAGLAGQDTQYF,TGTGCCAGCAGCTTAGCGGGGCTAGCGGGACAAGATACGCAGTATTTT
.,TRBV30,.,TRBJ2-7,CAWIPPGEAEQYF,TGTGCCTGGATACCCCCGGGGGAGGCGGAGCAGTACTTC
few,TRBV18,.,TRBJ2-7,CASSTSYSYEQYF,TGTGCCAGCTCAACCTCCTATTCCTACGAGCAGTACTTC
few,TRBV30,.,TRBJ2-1,CAWNPTGSSLNEQFF,TGTGCCTGGAACCCTACGGGGTCCTCCCTCAATGAGCAGTTCTTC
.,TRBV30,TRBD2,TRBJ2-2,CAWSAPRRGRLPRTAGELFF,TGTGCCTGGAGTGCCCCTAGGCGCGGGAGACTTCCCCGGACGGCCGGGGAGCTGTTTTTT
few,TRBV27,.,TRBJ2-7,CASSLGSVAAAYEQYF,TGTGCCAGCAGTTTGGGGTCGGTAGCGGCGGCCTACGAGCAGTACTTC
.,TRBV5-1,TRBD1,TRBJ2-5,CASSWWRFGTGQETQYF,TGCGCCAGCAGCTGGTGGAGGTTCGGGACAGGGCAAGAGACCCAGTACTTC
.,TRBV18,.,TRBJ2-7,CASSPPRTAYEQYF,TGTGCCAGCTCACCACCGAGGACAGCGTACGAGCAGTACTTC
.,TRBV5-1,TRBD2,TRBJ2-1,CASSPRPRGGLYNEQFF,TGCGCCAGCAGCCCCCGCCCGCGGGGGGGCCTCTACAATGAGCAGTTCTTC
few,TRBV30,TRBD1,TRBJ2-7,CAWSAGGEQYF,TGTGCCTGGAGTGCAGGGGGCGAGCAGTACTTC
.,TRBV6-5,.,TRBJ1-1,CASSYPRNRRGTEAFF,TGTGCCAGCAGTTACCCAAGGAACAGGAGGGGCACTGAAGCTTTCTTT
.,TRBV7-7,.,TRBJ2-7,CASSSSPTGKQYF,TGTGCTAGCAGCTCGTCCCCGACGGGAAAGCAGTACTTC
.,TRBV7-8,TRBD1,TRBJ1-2,CASSRNGYETGHGYTF,TGTGCCAGCAGCCGAAATGGATACGAGACAGGGCATGGCTACACCTTC
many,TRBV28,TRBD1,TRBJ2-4,CASSRQGPNIQYF,TGTGCCAGCAGTCGACAGGGTCCAAACATTCAGTACTTC
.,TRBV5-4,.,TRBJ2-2,CASSLELHTNTGELFF,TGTGCCAGCAGCTTGGAGTTGCACACGAACACCGGGGAGCTGTTTTTT